This entry describes one T cell receptor (beta chain). Its specificity is not known. This CDR3 contains 15 residues. V lost 4 bases to trimming and J lost 2 bases, with 15 bases between them. CDR1 and CDR2 (germline): MGHRA, YSYEKL. Sequencing targeted expressed TCRB transcripts, as all isolated RNA had been reverse transcribed. Only in-frame clones appear in the TCRdb table, and some are missing; sequencing was by immunoSEQ multiplex PCR. The data hold around 240,000 clones, with 16% observed a single time. The sample belongs to a study of beta chain features in type 1 diabetes. Study-wide findings and caveats: Moderately but significantly shorter TCRB CDR3s were found in Type 1 diabetes patients in all four CD4+ subsets. Sequencing used cDNA, and cells with high TCR expression could therefore be over-represented.

This sequence joins TRBV4-1 and TRBJ2-7, with D possibly TRBD1 on 7 matching bases. The receptor's source is a man aged 30 to 39 with type 1 diabetes. The sample taken for sequencing was naive CD4+ T cells from blood. CDR3 amino acids: CASSPRAGQTYEQYF. The CDR3 DNA is TGCGCCAGCAGCCCTCGTGCGGGACAGACCTACGAGCAGTACTTC.